One sample yielded the 17 T cell receptor beta chains listed below, sequenced in a study of blood T cell repertoires in COVID-19. The assay was immunoSEQ multiplex PCR, and TCRdb's table has in-frame clones only and misses some. The sample holds under 250,000 clones; 82% are singletons and the top ten take 3% to 4%. The sequencing input was PBMCs or T cells enriched from blood (not recorded which). The receptors were sampled from a woman in her fifties or sixties who had recovered from COVID-19.

The CDR3 reads CASSQFEGAGFTEAFF. The CDR3 DNA reads TGCGCCAGCAGCCAATTCGAAGGAGCTGGGTTCACTGAAGCTTTCTTT. This chain joins TRBV4-3 and TRBJ1-1; D not certain. The CDR3 covers 16 residues. Trimming removed 2 bases from V and 4 bases from J, with 17 bases in between. CDR1 and CDR2 (germline): LGHNA, YSLEER.

CDR3 coding DNA: TGTGCCAGCAGCCCACTTAGGCGGCCCTACGAGCAGTACTTC. This sequence encodes CASSPLRRPYEQYF. The J gene is TRBJ2-7, the V gene TRBV5-6; D call uncertain. V lost 4 bases and J lost 2, with 13 bases in between. Germline assignment: CDR1 SGHDT and CDR2 YYEEEE. The CDR3 length is 14 residues.

This clone was counted only a few times. The chain is built from TRBV2 and TRBJ2-7; D is possibly TRBD1 (6 bases). Trimming stripped 8 bases from V and 5 bases from J, with 13 bases between. CDR3 length equals 12 residues. Germline V CDR1 and CDR2: SNHLY, FYNNEI. CDR3 bases: TGTGCCAGCGGACGACAGGTCCACGAGCAGTACTTC. Amino acid sequence: CASGRQVHEQYF.

The J gene is TRBJ2-7, the V gene TRBV27; the match to TRBD2 covers 12 bases. Trimming cost V 6 bases and J 1 base; bases outside gene matches: 10. This CDR3 region has 17 residues. Germline CDR1 reads MNHEY; CDR2 reads SMNVEV (reference sequence). CDR3: CASSYLTSGGPSYEQYF. CDR3 bases: TGTGCCAGCAGCTACCTTACTAGCGGGGGGCCTTCCTACGAGCAGTACTTC.

This clone was detected only once. The chain carries TRBV2 and TRBJ2-2, with D perhaps matching TRBD1 (5 bases). Germline CDR1 and CDR2: SNHLY and FYNNEI. With 5 bases removed from V and 2 bases from J, the gap between germline ends came to 9 bases. The CDR3 length is 14 residues. As DNA, the CDR3 is TGTGCCAGCAGTAAAGACAGTAACACCGGGGAGCTGTTTTTT. Translation: CASSKDSNTGELFF.

This chain uses TRBV6-2 or TRBV6-3 with TRBJ2-5; TRBD2 matches at 7 bases. With V trimmed by 5 bases and J by 5 bases, 11 bases remained unmatched. This CDR3 has 15 amino acids. Germline-derived CDR1 and CDR2 are MNHEY and SVGEGT. The CDR3 DNA reads as TGTGCCAGCAGTGGGTTTTGGGCTAGCGGCGAGACCCAGTACTTC. The encoded protein is CASSGFWASGETQYF.

The rearrangement joins TRBV5-1 to TRBJ2-7; D is perhaps TRBD1 (6 bases). Germline lookup yields CDR1 SGHRS and CDR2 YFSETQ. V lost 0 bases and J lost 6, with 22 bases in between. The CDR3 runs 17 residues. This chain's CDR3 is CASSLGPAGTPTSEQYF. DNA for the CDR3: TGCGCCAGCAGCTTGGGTCCAGCCGGGACACCGACGTCCGAGCAGTACTTC.

The V call is TRBV9, the J call TRBJ1-2; D is perhaps TRBD1 (5 bases). Trimming pared 3 bases from V and 6 bases from J, leaving 12 bases between. The CDR3 has 13 amino acids. CDR1 is SGDLS, CDR2 YYNGEE, per germline. This CDR3 reads CASSASRDHGYTF. DNA for the CDR3: TGTGCCAGCAGCGCCTCCAGGGATCATGGCTACACCTTC.

This clone was counted ten times or more. The CDR3 protein is CASSMEGVYQPQHF. DNA of the CDR3: TGTGCCAGCAGCATGGAAGGGGTCTATCAGCCCCAGCATTTT. V is TRBV5-6 and J is TRBJ1-5; tentative D call: TRBD1 (5 bases). The germline V gene encodes CDR1 SGHDT and CDR2 YYEEEE. V was pared by 4 bases and J by 5 bases, with 13 bases between. The CDR3 has 14 residues. The full variable domain, with the rest looked up from reference TRBV5-6 and TRBJ1-5, is DAGVTQSPTHLIKTRGQQVTLRCSPKSGHDTVSWYQQALGQGPQFIFQYYEEEERQRGNFPDRFSGHQFPNYSSELNVNALLLGDSALYLCASSMEGVYQPQHFGDGTRLSIL.

A single count supports this clone. This chain connects TRBV12-5 to TRBJ1-1; TRBD1 is a possible D gene (6 bases). V gave up 6 bases and J gave up 0 bases, with 14 bases separating them. The CDR3 runs 15 residues. Per the germline V gene, CDR1 is LGHNT and CDR2 is FRNRAP. The CDR3 nucleotides are TGTGCTAGTGGGGGGACATGGACAGTGAACACTGAAGCTTTCTTT. Translating gives CASGGTWTVNTEAFF.

On this clone itself: A junction end diverges from the germline sequence, so it may reflect a read error. This chain joins TRBV14 and TRBJ2-1, with 8 nucleotides matching TRBD2. Germline CDR1 is SGHDN and CDR2 is FVKESK. The CDR3 is 13 amino acids. The CDR3 is CATSDGGGKEQFF. The DNA for the CDR3 is TGTGCCACCAGCGACGGGGGGGGTAAGGAGCAGTTCTTC.

V and J are TRBV10-2 and TRBJ1-5; the D is unclear. In germline, CDR1 is WSHSY, CDR2 SAAADI. The ends were cut back, 5 bases at V and 2 bases at J, with 10 bases in the middle. CDR3 size: 14 residues. Here the CDR3 DNA reads TGCGCCAGCAGTCCCGATAGCGGCAATCAGCCCCAGCATTTT. Its protein product is CASSPDSGNQPQHF.

J is TRBJ2-5 and V is TRBV7-9; possible D gene TRBD1, 5 bases. V lost 5 bases to trimming and J lost 4 bases, with 29 bases between them. The CDR3 is 19 amino acids. The germline CDR1 and CDR2 sequences are SEHNR and FQNEAQ (reference sequence). The CDR3 nucleotides read TGTGCCAGCAGCCCGAAAAGGGGCTACGAGTGGGGTTGGGGAGAGACCCAGTACTTC. Protein product: CASSPKRGYEWGWGETQYF.

The chain recombines TRBV2 with TRBJ1-1; TRBD1 agrees at 7 bases. J gave up 8 bases and V 6 bases, and 6 bases lay outside the gene matches. The germline CDR1 and CDR2 sequences are SNHLY and FYNNEI. The CDR3 spans 12 residues. The CDR3 spells CASREGAAEAFF. CDR3 bases: TGTGCCAGCAGGGAGGGGGCGGCGGAAGCTTTCTTT.

The chain employs TRBV29-1 and TRBJ2-1; D perhaps matches TRBD2 (6 bases). CDR1 and CDR2 (germline): SQVTM, ANQGSEA. V was pared by 7 bases and J by 4 bases, with 14 bases between. The CDR3 totals 13 residues. The CDR3 protein is CSAGTEKYNEQFF. CDR3 sequence (DNA): TGCAGCGCTGGGACTGAGAAGTACAATGAGCAGTTCTTC.

The chain has TRBV19 and TRBJ2-3; weak D call: TRBD1 (5 bases). CDR3 length equals 18 residues. CDR1 is LNHDA and CDR2 is SQIVND in the germline V gene (reference sequence). V lost 4 bases and J 0 bases, leaving 20 bases between the germline ends. This CDR3 is CASSRGIHRTSSTDTQYF. CDR3 sequence (DNA): TGTGCCAGTAGTAGGGGAATCCATAGGACATCTAGCACAGATACGCAGTATTTT.

This rearrangement joins TRBV5-1 to TRBJ1-6; tentatively, D is TRBD1 (5 bases). The length of the CDR3 is 14 residues. Germline V CDR1 and CDR2: SGHRS, YFSETQ. The V gene lost 4 bases and the J gene lost 9 bases, with 14 bases spanning the gap. CDR3 in amino acids: CASSPGGERSPLHF. CDR3 nucleotide sequence: TGCGCCAGCAGCCCCGGGGGGGAACGTTCACCCCTCCACTTT.